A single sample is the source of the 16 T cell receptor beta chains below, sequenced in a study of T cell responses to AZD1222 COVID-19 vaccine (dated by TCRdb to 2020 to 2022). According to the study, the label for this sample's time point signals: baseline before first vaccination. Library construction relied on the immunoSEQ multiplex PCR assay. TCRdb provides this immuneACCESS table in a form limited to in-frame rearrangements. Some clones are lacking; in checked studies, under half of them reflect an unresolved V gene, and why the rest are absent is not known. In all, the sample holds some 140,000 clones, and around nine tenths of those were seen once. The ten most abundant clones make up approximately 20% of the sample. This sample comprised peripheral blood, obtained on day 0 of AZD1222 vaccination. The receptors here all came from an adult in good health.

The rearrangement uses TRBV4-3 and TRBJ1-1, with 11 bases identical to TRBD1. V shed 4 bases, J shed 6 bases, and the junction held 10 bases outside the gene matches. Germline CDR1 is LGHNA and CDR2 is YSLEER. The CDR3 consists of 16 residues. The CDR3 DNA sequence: TGCGCCAGCAGCCCATCTGTGGGGACAGGGGGGTCTGAAGCTTTCTTT. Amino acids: CASSPSVGTGGSEAFF.

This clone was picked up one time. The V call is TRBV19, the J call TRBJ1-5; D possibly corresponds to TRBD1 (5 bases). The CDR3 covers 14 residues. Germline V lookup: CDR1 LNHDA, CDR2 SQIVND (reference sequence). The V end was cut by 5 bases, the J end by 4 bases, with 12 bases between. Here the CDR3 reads CASSGGGANQPQHF. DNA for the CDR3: TGTGCCAGTAGTGGGGGGGGTGCAAATCAGCCCCAGCATTTT.

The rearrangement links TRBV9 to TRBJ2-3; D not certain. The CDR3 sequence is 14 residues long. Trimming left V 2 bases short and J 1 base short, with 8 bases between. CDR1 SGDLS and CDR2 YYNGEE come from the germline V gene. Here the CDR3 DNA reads TGTGCCAGCAGCGTTAGGAGCGGCACAGATACGCAGTATTTT. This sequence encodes CASSVRSGTDTQYF.

CDR3 sequence reads: CASSDSSYNEQFF. Here the CDR3 DNA reads TGCGCCAGCAGCGACAGCTCCTACAATGAGCAGTTCTTC. The V and J genes are TRBV5-1 and TRBJ2-1; a possible D gene is TRBD1 (5 bases). This CDR3 has 13 residues. Germline lookup yields CDR1 SGHRS and CDR2 YFSETQ. V lost 4 bases and J 0 bases, leaving 5 bases between the germline ends.

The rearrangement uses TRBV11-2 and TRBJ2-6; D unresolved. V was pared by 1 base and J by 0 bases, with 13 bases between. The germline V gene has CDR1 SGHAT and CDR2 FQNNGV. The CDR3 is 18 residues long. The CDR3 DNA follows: TGTGCCAGCAGCTTAGGTGGTTTCGCCGTCTCTGGGGCCAACGTCCTGACTTTC. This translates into CASSLGGFAVSGANVLTF.

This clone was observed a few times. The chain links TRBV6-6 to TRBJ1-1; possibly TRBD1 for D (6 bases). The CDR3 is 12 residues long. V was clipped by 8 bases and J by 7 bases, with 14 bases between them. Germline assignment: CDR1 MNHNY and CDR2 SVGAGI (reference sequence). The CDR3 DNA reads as TGTGCCAGCTGCCGGGGGCTGGGTGAAGCTTTCTTT. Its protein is CASCRGLGEAFF.

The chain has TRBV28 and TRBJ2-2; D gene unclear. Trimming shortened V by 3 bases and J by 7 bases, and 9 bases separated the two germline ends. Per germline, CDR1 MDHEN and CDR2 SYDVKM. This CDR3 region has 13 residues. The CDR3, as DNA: TGTGCCAGCAGTTTTGGGTCAGACGGGGAGCTGTTTTTT. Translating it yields CASSFGSDGELFF.

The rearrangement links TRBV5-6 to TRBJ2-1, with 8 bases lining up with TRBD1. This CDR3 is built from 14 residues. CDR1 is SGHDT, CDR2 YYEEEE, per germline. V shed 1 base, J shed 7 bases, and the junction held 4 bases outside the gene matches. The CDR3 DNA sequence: TGTGCCAGCAGCTTGAGGGACAGGTGGAATGAGCAGTTCTTC. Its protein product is CASSLRDRWNEQFF.

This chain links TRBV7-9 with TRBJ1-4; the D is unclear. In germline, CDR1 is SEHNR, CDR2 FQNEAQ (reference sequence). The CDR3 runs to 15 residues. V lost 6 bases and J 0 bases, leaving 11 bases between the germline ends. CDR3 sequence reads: CASSPTISTNEKLFF. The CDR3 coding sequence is TGTGCCAGCAGTCCCACCATATCAACTAATGAAAAACTGTTTTTT.

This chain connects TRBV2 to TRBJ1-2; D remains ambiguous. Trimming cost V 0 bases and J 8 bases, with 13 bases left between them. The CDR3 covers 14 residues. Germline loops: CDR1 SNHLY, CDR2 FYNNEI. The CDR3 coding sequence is TGTGCCAGCAGTGAAGCGCTGTGGCTCGGAGGCTACACCTTC. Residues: CASSEALWLGGYTF.

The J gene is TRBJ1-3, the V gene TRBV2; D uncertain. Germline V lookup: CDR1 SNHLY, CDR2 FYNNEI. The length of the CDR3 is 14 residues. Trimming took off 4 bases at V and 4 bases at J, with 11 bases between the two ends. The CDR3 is CASSVEAAGNTIYF. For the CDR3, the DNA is TGTGCCAGCAGTGTGGAGGCTGCGGGAAACACCATATATTTT.

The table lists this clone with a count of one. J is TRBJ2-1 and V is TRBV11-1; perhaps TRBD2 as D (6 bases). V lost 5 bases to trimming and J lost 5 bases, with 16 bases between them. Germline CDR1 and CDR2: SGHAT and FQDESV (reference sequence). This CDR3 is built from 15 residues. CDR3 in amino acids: CASSPSGTLNNEQFF. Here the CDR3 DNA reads TGTGCCAGCAGCCCATCCGGGACTTTAAACAATGAGCAGTTCTTC.

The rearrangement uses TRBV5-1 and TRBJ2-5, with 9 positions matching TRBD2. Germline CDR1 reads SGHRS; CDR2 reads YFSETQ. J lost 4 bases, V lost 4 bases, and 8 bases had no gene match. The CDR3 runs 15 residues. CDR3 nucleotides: TGCGCCAGCAGCCTTATTGGGACTAGCTCAGAGACCCAGTACTTC. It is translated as CASSLIGTSSETQYF.

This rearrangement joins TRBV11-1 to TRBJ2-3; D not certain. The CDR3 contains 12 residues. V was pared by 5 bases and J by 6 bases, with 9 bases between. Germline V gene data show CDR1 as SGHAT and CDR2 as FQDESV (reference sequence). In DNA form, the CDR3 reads TGTGCCAGCAGCCCCCCGCGGGATACGCAGTATTTT. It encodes CASSPPRDTQYF.

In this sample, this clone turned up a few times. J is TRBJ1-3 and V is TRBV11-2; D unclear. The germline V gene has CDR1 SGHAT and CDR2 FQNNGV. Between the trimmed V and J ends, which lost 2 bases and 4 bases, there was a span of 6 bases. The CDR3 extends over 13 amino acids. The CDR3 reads CASSLQAGNTIYF. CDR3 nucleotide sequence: TGTGCCAGCAGCTTACAGGCCGGAAACACCATATATTTT.

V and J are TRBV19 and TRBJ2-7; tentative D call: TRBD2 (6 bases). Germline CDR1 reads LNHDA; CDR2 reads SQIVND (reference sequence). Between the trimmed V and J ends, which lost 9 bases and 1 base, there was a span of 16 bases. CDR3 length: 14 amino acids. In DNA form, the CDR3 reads TGTGCCAGCAGGGCGTTGGGGGGATCCTACGAGCAGTACTTC. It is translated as CASRALGGSYEQYF.